Listed below are T cell receptor beta chains from one sample, sequenced in a study of post-analysis software for immune sequencing data. MiXCR, run by TCRdb on the PCR reads, gives a single entry per CDR3 protein. This table holds roughly 800,000 distinct CDR3 sequences, 25% to 30% found once. The sequenced sample was blood. Source of these receptors: a girl between 10 and 17 years old with multiple sclerosis. The CDR3 runs from the conserved cysteine through the conserved F or W. Fields, in order: J gene, V gene, CDR3 protein.

>TRBJ1-4|TRBV7-6
CASSSSVGGNEKLFF
>TRBJ1-1|TRBV5-1
CASSDGGGNTEAFF
>TRBJ2-1|TRBV4-3
CASSPARQPKQFF
>TRBJ1-5|TRBV27
CASSLWSKDQPQHF
>TRBJ2-7|TRBV7-9
CASSTPSGEQYF
>TRBJ2-5|TRBV7-2
CASSLGSGLAGGGAEQYF
>TRBJ1-5|TRBV6-1
CTSTKAQGSNQPQHF
>TRBJ2-3|TRBV4-1
CASRRDTQYTDTQYF
>TRBJ2-7|TRBV2
CASSGTSTYEQYF
>TRBJ2-5|TRBV20-1
CGGQGGETQYF
>TRBJ2-4|TRBV7-9
CASSLDRGRVVAKNIQYF
>TRBJ2-7|TRBV20-1
CSARDPSSGRHYEQYF
>TRBJ1-2|TRBV5-1
CASSLRQDYSYGYTF
>TRBJ1-1|TRBV7-9
CASSPSPQVPNTEAFF
>TRBJ2-1|TRBV10-3
CAISDTSGVSYNEQFF